The sequence of this T cell receptor (beta chain) was determined in a study of shared clonotypes between healthy human individuals. CD45RO-negative, CCR7-positively selected cells formed the naive CD8 fraction, excluding terminally differentiated effector memory CD45RA+ cells. TCRdb's table, derived via immunoSEQ multiplex PCR, lists solely in-frame clones and lacks some. The table has about 2.1 million clones, 90% to 95% seen once. Germline CDR1 and CDR2: MNHEY and SMNVEV (reference sequence). Trimming stripped 2 bases from V and 0 bases from J, with 7 bases between. The CDR3 spans 15 residues. The V gene is TRBV27, the J gene TRBJ1-4, with D hard to call. Specimen: naive CD8+ T cells from PBMCs. The receptor was isolated from a young man in good health. Some clones in this sample may be carry-over from other donors' samples. CDR3 coding DNA: TGTGCCAGCAGTTTACAGGATGCAACTAATGAAAAACTGTTTTTT. Translation gives CASSLQDATNEKLFF.